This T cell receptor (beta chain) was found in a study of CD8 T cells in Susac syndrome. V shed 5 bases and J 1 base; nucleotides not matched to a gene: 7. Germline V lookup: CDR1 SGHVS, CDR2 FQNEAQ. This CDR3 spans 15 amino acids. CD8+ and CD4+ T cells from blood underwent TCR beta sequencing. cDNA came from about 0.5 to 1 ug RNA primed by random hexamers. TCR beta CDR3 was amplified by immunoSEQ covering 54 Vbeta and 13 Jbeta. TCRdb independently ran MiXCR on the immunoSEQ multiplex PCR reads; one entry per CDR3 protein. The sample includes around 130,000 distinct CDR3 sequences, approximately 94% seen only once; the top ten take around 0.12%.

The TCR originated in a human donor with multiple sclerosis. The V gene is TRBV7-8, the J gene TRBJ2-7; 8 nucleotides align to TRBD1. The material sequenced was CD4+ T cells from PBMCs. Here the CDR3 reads CASSARDRLSYEQYF. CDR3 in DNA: TGTGCCAGCAGCGCAAGGGACAGGCTATCCTACGAGCAGTACTTC.